This passage covers 17 T cell receptor beta chains from one sample sequenced in a study of blood T cell repertoires in COVID-19. Clones were sequenced by immunoSEQ multiplex PCR, and TCRdb holds only the in-frame ones, with some missing. Of 270,000 or so clones listed, roughly nine tenths are singletons. Sequences were obtained from peripheral blood. The receptors originated from a woman in her thirties or forties who had recovered from COVID-19.

This chain connects TRBV28 to TRBJ2-4, with 9 nucleotides matching TRBD2. The CDR3 runs to 14 residues. J gave up 9 bases and V 5 bases, and 8 bases lay outside the gene matches. Germline V gene sequence: CDR1 MDHEN, CDR2 SYDVKM. In DNA form, the CDR3 reads TGTGCCAGCAGTCTTCGACTAGCGGTGGGCATTCAGTACTTC. Amino acids: CASSLRLAVGIQYF. The full variable domain, rest sourced from reference TRBV28 and TRBJ2-4, is DVKVTQSSRYLVKRTGEKVFLECVQDMDHENMFWYRQDPGLGLRLIYFSYDVKMKEKGDIPEGYSVSREKKERFSLILESASTNQTSMYLCASSLRLAVGIQYFGAGTRLSVL.

Only a few counts were recorded for this clone. This rearrangement joins TRBV11-3 to TRBJ1-1, with D uncertain. Germline V CDR1 and CDR2: SGHNT, YENEEA. This CDR3 region has 12 residues. V gave up 4 bases and J gave up 5 bases, with 8 bases separating them. The CDR3 DNA follows: TGTGCCAGCAGCTCCATGGAGACTGAAGCTTTCTTT. Its protein product is CASSSMETEAFF. Full variable domain (outside the CDR3, taken from reference TRBV11-3 and TRBJ1-1): EAGVVQSPRYKIIEKKQPVAFWCNPISGHNTLYWYLQNLGQGPELLIRYENEEAVDDSQLPKDRFSAERLKGVDSTLKIQPAELGDSAVYLCASSSMETEAFFGQGTRLTVV.

Notes on this clone: In the same sample, other DNA sequences code for this CDR3. The rearrangement uses TRBV11-2 and TRBJ2-2; D unresolved. The CDR3 loop spans 13 amino acids. V was cut by 2 bases and J by 6 bases, with 7 bases left in between. CDR1 and CDR2 (germline): SGHAT, FQNNGV. The CDR3 loop reads CASSLSVSGELFF. The CDR3 coding sequence is TGTGCCAGCAGCTTATCCGTGTCCGGGGAGCTGTTTTTT. Complete variable domain (other parts from reference TRBV11-2 and TRBJ2-2): EAGVAQSPRYKIIEKRQSVAFWCNPISGHATLYWYQQILGQGPKLLIQFQNNGVVDDSQLPKDRFSAERLKGVDSTLKIQPAKLEDSAVYLCASSLSVSGELFFGEGSRLTVL.

The chain uses TRBV5-1 and TRBJ2-2; 11 nucleotides line up with TRBD1. This CDR3 spans 17 amino acids. Germline V gene data show CDR1 as SGHRS and CDR2 as YFSETQ. J lost 4 bases, V lost 0 bases, and 5 bases had no gene match. The CDR3 DNA reads TGCGCCAGCAGCTTGGCCGGACAGGGGGCGGGCACCGGGGAGCTGTTTTTT. Encoded protein: CASSLAGQGAGTGELFF.

V is TRBV7-8 and J is TRBJ1-4, with no clear D. The CDR3 covers 15 residues. Trimming left V 5 bases short and J 8 bases short, with 18 bases between. Germline CDR1 reads SGHVS; CDR2 reads FQNEAQ. CDR3 sequence reads: CASSPAGSREEKLFF. The CDR3 bases are TGTGCCAGCAGCCCGGCGGGCAGTAGGGAGGAAAAACTGTTTTTT.

This chain uses TRBV5-1 with TRBJ1-2, with 9 bases matching TRBD1. From germline, CDR1 is SGHRS and CDR2 YFSETQ. V lost 4 bases, J lost 6 bases, and 10 bases stayed unmatched. CDR3 length: 15 residues. The CDR3 region has the DNA TGCGCCAGCAGCGTACAGGGGGCTCAACTTGATGGCTACACCTTC. This codes for CASSVQGAQLDGYTF.

V gene TRBV6-1 combines with J gene TRBJ1-5; possible D gene TRBD1, 5 bases. The CDR3 runs to 12 residues. The V gene lost 2 bases and the J gene lost 12 bases, with 11 bases spanning the gap. The germline V gene encodes CDR1 MNHNS and CDR2 SASEGT. The CDR3 nucleotides read TGTGCCAGCAGTGAATTGGGGGGAGGCCAGCATTTT. This gives the protein CASSELGGGQHF.

The V call is TRBV2, the J call TRBJ2-1, with 13 positions matching TRBD2. Germline V gene lookup returns CDR1 SNHLY and CDR2 FYNNEI. The CDR3 has 16 amino acids. V gave up 4 bases and J gave up 4 bases; unmatched junction bases: 4. Here the CDR3 reads CASSGPGLAGYNEQFF. The CDR3 DNA is TGTGCCAGCAGTGGACCGGGACTAGCGGGATACAATGAGCAGTTCTTC.

This chain joins TRBV4-2 and TRBJ2-1; tentatively, D is TRBD2 (6 bases). Germline values: CDR1 LGHNA, CDR2 YNFKEQ. Trimming removed 1 base at V and 6 bases at J, with 16 bases between. This CDR3 has 16 residues. In nucleotides, the CDR3 is TGTGCCAGCAGCCAAGTAGGGGCAGCGGGCCTCAATGAGCAGTTCTTC. It translates to CASSQVGAAGLNEQFF.

This clone showed up just a few times. The chain combines TRBV28 with TRBJ2-1, with 8 nucleotides matching TRBD2. Germline-derived CDR1 and CDR2 are MDHEN and SYDVKM. V dropped 5 bases and J dropped 7; count of bases not matched to a gene: 13. The CDR3 is 16 amino acids. The CDR3 DNA reads TGTGCCAGCAGTATCCCGGGGGGGCGCGGATCAAATGAGCAGTTCTTC. It translates to CASSIPGGRGSNEQFF. The entire variable domain, with the rest obtained from reference TRBV28 and TRBJ2-1, is as follows: DVKVTQSSRYLVKRTGEKVFLECVQDMDHENMFWYRQDPGLGLRLIYFSYDVKMKEKGDIPEGYSVSREKKERFSLILESASTNQTSMYLCASSIPGGRGSNEQFFGPGTRLTVL.

The chain has TRBV11-1 and TRBJ2-7, with 10 bases aligning to TRBD2. CDR1 is SGHAT and CDR2 is FQDESV in the germline V gene (reference sequence). Germline trimming cut 3 bases from V and 2 bases from J; bases unmatched to any gene: 4. This CDR3 spans 15 amino acids. The CDR3 protein is CASSFTSGVTYEQYF. The CDR3 DNA reads TGTGCCAGCAGCTTCACTAGCGGGGTTACCTACGAGCAGTACTTC.

This chain connects TRBV5-4 to TRBJ2-7; TRBD2 matches 7 bases. Germline CDR1 and CDR2: SGHNT and YYREEE (reference sequence). The junction had 11 bases not matched to a gene; V was cut back by 4 bases and J by 4 bases. CDR3 length: 15 amino acids. CDR3 sequence: CASSPGLVEVYEQYF. In nucleotides, the CDR3 is TGTGCCAGCAGCCCCGGACTAGTCGAGGTATACGAGCAGTACTTC.

The rearrangement links TRBV7-9 to TRBJ1-6; TRBD1 aligns across 8 bases. This CDR3 comprises 13 residues. Germline trimming cut 4 bases from V and 11 bases from J; bases unmatched to any gene: 4. CDR1 and CDR2 from the germline V gene are SEHNR and FQNEAQ (reference sequence). The CDR3 DNA reads as TGTGCCAGCAGCTCGACAGGGGCGCCACCCCTCCACTTT. This encodes CASSSTGAPPLHF.

The J gene is TRBJ2-5, the V gene TRBV28, with 7 nucleotides matching TRBD1. The germline gives CDR1 MDHEN, CDR2 SYDVKM. The trim removed 5 bases at V and 0 bases at J, leaving 6 bases unmatched. The CDR3 runs to 15 residues. CDR3 region: CASSPIQGYQETQYF. For the CDR3, the DNA is TGTGCCAGCAGTCCCATACAGGGGTACCAAGAGACCCAGTACTTC.

The chain has TRBV9 and TRBJ2-5; 7 nucleotides agree with TRBD2. Trimming removed 0 bases from V and 1 base from J; junction bases left unmatched: 3. This CDR3 is 15 amino acids long. Germline assignment: CDR1 SGDLS and CDR2 YYNGEE. CDR3 loop: CASSVDGGGQETQYF. CDR3 sequence (DNA): TGTGCCAGCAGCGTAGATGGGGGGGGCCAAGAGACCCAGTACTTC.

The chain is built from TRBV9 and TRBJ1-1; D gene uncertain. The germline CDR1 and CDR2 sequences are SGDLS and YYNGEE. Trimming cost V 0 bases and J 0 bases, with 9 bases left between them. The CDR3 consists of 15 residues. The CDR3 region has the DNA TGTGCCAGCAGCGTAGTAGACAACATGAACACTGAAGCTTTCTTT. As protein: CASSVVDNMNTEAFF.

This sequence joins TRBV2 and TRBJ2-7, with 12 nucleotides matching TRBD2. Trimming at V came to 6 bases and at J to 2 bases, leaving 8 bases not matched to a gene. Germline CDR1 and CDR2: SNHLY and FYNNEI. This CDR3 spans 16 amino acids. The CDR3 reads CASRPLAGGPPYEQYF. The CDR3 bases are TGTGCCAGCAGACCCCTAGCGGGAGGGCCCCCCTACGAGCAGTACTTC.